A single sample gave rise to the 6 T cell receptor beta chains below, sequenced in a study of shared T cell receptors in the human thymus. Repertoires were generated with immunoSEQ multiplex PCR, while TCRdb's copy carries only in-frame clones and drops some. The table includes about 660,000 clones, approximately 87% detected once. The same sample was also used in a study of human thymus T cells.

The sample consisted of thymocytes. These receptors were taken from a boy under two years old with a congenital heart defect.

The chain links TRBV27 to TRBJ2-7; 11 positions match TRBD1. The CDR3 runs to 14 residues. In germline, CDR1 is MNHEY, CDR2 SMNVEV (reference sequence). V dropped 5 bases and J dropped 6; count of bases not matched to a gene: 6. The DNA for the CDR3 is TGTGCCAGCAGTCCGGGACAGGGGGGTCCCGAGCAGTACTTC. Translation gives CASSPGQGGPEQYF.

J is TRBJ2-5 and V is TRBV30; 11 bases are a match to TRBD2. V shed 4 bases and J 4 bases; nucleotides not matched to a gene: 2. The CDR3 is 13 amino acids. From germline, CDR1 is GTSNPN and CDR2 SVGIG (reference sequence). The CDR3 loop is CAWNSGRGETQYF. CDR3 DNA sequence: TGTGCCTGGAATAGCGGGAGGGGAGAGACCCAGTACTTC.

This clone was counted a few times. A read error may account for a junction end that differs from germline. The chain uses TRBV9 and TRBJ2-1; 7 bases align to TRBD2. The CDR3 extends over 17 amino acids. Germline V gene data show CDR1 as SGDLS and CDR2 as YYNGEE. The CDR3 is CASSPMTSILSHNEQFF. Written as DNA, the CDR3 is TGTGCCAGCAGCCCGATGACTAGCATCCTCTCCCACAATGAGCAGTTCTTC.

The chain employs TRBV6-4 and TRBJ2-7; tentatively, D is TRBD1 (7 bases). The V end was cut by 2 bases, the J end by 4 bases, with 15 bases between. In germline, CDR1 is MRHNA, CDR2 SNTAGT. This CDR3 has 15 residues. The CDR3, as DNA: TGTGCCAGCAGTGACCATGGAGGGGGCAAATACGAGCAGTACTTC. Translation gives CASSDHGGGKYEQYF.

This clone came up once. The CDR3 loop reads CSYRQGSFYEQYF. The CDR3 coding sequence is TGCAGCTACCGACAGGGGAGCTTCTACGAGCAGTACTTC. J is TRBJ2-7 and V is TRBV29-1; 8 nucleotides line up with TRBD1. The CDR3 is 13 residues long. The J segment lost 3 bases and the V segment lost 8 bases, leaving 9 bases of the junction unmatched. The germline V gene encodes CDR1 SQVTM and CDR2 ANQGSEA.

The gene calls are TRBV27 and TRBJ2-1; 7 bases agree with TRBD1. The CDR3 runs 14 residues. V dropped 11 bases and J dropped 4; count of bases not matched to a gene: 11. Germline CDR1 reads MNHEY; CDR2 reads SMNVEV (reference sequence). CDR3 nucleotide sequence: TGTGCCGGGCCAGGGGGAGAAGCTTACAATGAGCAGTTCTTC. Its protein is CAGPGGEAYNEQFF.